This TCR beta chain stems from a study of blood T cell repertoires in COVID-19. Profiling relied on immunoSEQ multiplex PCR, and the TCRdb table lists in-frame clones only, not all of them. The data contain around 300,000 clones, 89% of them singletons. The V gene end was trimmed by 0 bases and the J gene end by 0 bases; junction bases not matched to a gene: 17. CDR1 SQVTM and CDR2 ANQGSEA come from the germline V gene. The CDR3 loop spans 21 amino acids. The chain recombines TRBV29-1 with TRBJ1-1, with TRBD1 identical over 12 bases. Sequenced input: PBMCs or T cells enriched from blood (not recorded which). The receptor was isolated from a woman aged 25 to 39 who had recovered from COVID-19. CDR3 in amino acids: CSVEDFGEIGTGGFMNTEAFF. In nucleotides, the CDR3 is TGCAGCGTTGAAGACTTCGGGGAGATAGGGACAGGGGGCTTCATGAACACTGAAGCTTTCTTT. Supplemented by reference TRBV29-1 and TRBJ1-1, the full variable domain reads SAVISQKPSRDICQRGTSLTIQCQVDSQVTMMFWYRQQPGQSLTLIATANQGSEATYESGFVIDKFPISRPNLTFSTLTVSNMSPEDSSIYLCSVEDFGEIGTGGFMNTEAFFGQGTRLTVV.